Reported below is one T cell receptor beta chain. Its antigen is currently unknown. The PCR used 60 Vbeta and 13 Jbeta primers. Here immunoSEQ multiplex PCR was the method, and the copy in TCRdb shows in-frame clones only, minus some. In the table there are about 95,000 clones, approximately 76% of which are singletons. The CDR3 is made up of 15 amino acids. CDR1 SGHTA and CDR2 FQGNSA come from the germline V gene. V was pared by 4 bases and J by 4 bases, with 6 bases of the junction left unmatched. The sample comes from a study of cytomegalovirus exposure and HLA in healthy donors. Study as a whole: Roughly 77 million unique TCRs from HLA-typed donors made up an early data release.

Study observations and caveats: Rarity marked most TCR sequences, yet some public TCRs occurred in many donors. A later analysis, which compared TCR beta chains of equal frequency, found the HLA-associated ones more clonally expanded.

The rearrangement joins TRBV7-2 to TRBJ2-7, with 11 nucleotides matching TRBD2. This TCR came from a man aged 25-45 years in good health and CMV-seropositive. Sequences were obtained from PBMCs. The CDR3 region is CASSSTSGRFYEQYF. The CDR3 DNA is TGTGCCAGCAGCTCAACTAGCGGGAGATTTTACGAGCAGTACTTC.